This TCR beta chain is drawn from a study of T cell clonality in common variable immunodeficiency. Study outcomes and limitations: Reportedly, TCR beta sequences from common variable immunodeficiency showed fewer deletions and N-nucleotide insertions. What drives increased CVID clonality needs T cell subpopulation sequencing.

This clone was recorded at least ten times. Its antigen is not known. The read comes to an end 3 residues before the CDR3 does, leaving the germline J gene to fill in the end. This CDR3 spans 13 amino acids. From germline, CDR1 is GTSNPN and CDR2 SVGIG (reference sequence). The V gene lost 0 bases and the J gene lost 7 bases, with 7 bases spanning the gap. Control and CVID samples contributed equal amounts of genomic DNA. The table came from immunoSEQ multiplex PCR; TCRdb's copy has only in-frame clones and leaves some out. This sample has about 64,000 clones and no singletons, with about 1.7% in the ten largest.

The sequenced sample was peripheral blood mononuclear cells. The chain couples TRBV30 to TRBJ1-6; no reliable D call. This TCR was sampled from a person aged 18 to 75 in good health. The CDR3 here is CAWSVEANSPLHF. The CDR3 DNA, read in part, is TGTGCCTGGAGTGTTGAAGCGAATTCACCC.